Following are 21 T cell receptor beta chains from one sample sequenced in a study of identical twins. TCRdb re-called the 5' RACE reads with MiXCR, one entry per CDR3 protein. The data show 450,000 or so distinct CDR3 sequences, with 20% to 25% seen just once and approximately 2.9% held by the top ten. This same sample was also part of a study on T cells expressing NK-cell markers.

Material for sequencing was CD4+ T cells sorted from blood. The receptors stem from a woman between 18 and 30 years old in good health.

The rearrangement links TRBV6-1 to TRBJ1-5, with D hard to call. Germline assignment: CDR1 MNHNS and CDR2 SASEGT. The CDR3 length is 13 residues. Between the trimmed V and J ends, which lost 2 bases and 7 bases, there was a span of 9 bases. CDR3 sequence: CASSESSDQPQHF. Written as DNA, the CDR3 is TGTGCCAGCAGTGAATCAAGCGACCAGCCCCAGCATTTT.

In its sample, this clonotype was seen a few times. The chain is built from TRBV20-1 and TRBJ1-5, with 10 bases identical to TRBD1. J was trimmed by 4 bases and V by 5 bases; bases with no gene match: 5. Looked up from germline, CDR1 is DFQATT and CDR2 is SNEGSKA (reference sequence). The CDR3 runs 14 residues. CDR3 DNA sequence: TGCAGTGCTTGGACAGGGGGAGGAAATCAGCCCCAGCATTTT. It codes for CSAWTGGGNQPQHF.

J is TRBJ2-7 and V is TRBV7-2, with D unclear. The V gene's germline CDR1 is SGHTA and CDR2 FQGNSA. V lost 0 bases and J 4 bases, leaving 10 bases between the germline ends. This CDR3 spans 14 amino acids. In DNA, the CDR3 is TGTGCCAGCAGCTTAGCGGCCCCCCAGTACGAGCAGTACTTC. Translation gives CASSLAAPQYEQYF.

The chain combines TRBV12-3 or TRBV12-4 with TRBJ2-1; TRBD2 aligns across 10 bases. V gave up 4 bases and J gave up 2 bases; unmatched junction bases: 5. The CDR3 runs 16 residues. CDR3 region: CASSSRTSGAYNEQFF. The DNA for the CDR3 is TGTGCCAGCAGTTCGCGGACTAGCGGCGCCTACAATGAGCAGTTCTTC.

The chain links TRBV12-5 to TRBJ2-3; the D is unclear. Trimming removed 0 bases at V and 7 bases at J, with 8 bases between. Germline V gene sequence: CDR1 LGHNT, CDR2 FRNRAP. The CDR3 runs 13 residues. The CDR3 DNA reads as TGTGCTAGTGGTTTGGTATTCTCCTATACGCAGTATTTT. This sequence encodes CASGLVFSYTQYF.

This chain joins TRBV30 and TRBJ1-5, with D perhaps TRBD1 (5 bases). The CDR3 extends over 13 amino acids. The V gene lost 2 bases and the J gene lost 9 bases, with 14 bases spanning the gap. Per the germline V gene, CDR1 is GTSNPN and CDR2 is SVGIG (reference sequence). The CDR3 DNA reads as TGTGCCTGGAGTCGACAGTCCAGGACGCCCCAGCATTTT. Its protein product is CAWSRQSRTPQHF.

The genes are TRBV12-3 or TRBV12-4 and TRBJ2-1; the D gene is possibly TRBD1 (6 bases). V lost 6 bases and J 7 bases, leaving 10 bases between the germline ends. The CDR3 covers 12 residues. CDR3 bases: TGTGCCAGCAGGATCCAGGGGAATGAGCAGTTCTTC. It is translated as CASRIQGNEQFF.

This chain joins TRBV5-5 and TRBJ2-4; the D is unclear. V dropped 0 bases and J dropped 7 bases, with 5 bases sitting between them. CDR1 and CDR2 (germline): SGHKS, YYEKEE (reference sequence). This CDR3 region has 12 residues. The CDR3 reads CASSLVRNIQYF. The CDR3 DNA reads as TGTGCCAGCAGCTTGGTACGTAACATTCAGTACTTC.

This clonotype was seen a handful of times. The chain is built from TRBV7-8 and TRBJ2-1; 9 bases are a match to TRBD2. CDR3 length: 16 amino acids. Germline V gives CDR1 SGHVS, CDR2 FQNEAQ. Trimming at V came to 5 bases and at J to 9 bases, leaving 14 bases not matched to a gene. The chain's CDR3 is CASSARSSGNWGEQFF. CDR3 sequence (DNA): TGTGCCAGCAGCGCCCGGTCTAGCGGGAATTGGGGTGAGCAGTTCTTC. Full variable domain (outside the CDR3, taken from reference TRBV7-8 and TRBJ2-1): GAGVSQSPRYKVAKRGQDVALRCDPISGHVSLFWYQQALGQGPEFLTYFQNEAQLDKSGLPSDRFFAERPEGSVSTLKIQRTQQEDSAVYLCASSARSSGNWGEQFFGPGTRLTVL.

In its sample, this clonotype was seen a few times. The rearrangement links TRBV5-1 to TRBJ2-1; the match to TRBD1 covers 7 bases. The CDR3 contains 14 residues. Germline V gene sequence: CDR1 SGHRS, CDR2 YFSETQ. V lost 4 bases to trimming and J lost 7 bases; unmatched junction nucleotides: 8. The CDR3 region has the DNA TGCGCCAGCAGCCCCTGGGACAGAATGAATGAGCAGTTCTTC. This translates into CASSPWDRMNEQFF.

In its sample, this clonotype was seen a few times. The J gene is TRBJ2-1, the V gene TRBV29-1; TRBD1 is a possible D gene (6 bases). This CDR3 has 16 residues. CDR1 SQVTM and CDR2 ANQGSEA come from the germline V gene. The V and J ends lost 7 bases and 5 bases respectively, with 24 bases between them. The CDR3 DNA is TGCAGCGCCCGACACTACCGACAGGTCAACCACAATGAGCAGTTCTTC. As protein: CSARHYRQVNHNEQFF.

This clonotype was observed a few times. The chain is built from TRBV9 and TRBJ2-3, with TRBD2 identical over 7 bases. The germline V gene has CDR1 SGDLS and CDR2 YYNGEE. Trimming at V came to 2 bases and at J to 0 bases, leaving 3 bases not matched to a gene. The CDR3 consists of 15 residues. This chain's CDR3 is CASSVASGSTDTQYF. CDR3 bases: TGTGCCAGCAGCGTGGCTAGCGGTAGCACAGATACGCAGTATTTT.

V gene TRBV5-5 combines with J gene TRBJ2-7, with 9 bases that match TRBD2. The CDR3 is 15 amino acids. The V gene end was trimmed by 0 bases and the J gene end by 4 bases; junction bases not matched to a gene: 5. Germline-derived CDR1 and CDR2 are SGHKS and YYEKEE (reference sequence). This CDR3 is CASSLVAGEQYEQYF. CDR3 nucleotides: TGTGCCAGCAGCTTGGTAGCGGGGGAACAATACGAGCAGTACTTC.

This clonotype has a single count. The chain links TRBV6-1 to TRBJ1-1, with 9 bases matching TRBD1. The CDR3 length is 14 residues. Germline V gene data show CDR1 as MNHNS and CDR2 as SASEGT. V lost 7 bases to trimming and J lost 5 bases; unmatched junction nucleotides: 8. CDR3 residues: CASNKQGARTEAFF. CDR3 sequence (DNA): TGTGCCAGCAATAAACAGGGGGCTAGGACTGAAGCTTTCTTT.

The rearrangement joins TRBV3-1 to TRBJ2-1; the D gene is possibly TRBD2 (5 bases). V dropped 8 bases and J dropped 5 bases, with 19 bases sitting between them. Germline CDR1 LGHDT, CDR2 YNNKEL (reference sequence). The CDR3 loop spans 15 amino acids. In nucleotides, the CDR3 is TGTGCCAGCGCCTTTTCGGGAATCCACAACAATGAGCAGTTCTTC. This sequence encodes CASAFSGIHNNEQFF.

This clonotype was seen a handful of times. This CDR3 is CASSSDRGQTNEKLFF. CDR3 coding DNA: TGTGCCAGCAGTTCCGACAGGGGCCAAACTAATGAAAAACTGTTTTTT. The chain has TRBV12-3 or TRBV12-4 and TRBJ1-4; 8 bases align to TRBD1. The CDR3 covers 16 residues. V lost 4 bases to trimming and J lost 1 base; unmatched junction nucleotides: 5.

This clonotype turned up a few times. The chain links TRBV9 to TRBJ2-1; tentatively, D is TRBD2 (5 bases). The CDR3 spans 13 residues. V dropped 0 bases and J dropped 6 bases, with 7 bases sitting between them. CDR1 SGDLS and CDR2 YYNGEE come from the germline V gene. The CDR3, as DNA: TGTGCCAGCAGCGTAGGCGAGGGCAATGAGCAGTTCTTC. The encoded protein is CASSVGEGNEQFF.

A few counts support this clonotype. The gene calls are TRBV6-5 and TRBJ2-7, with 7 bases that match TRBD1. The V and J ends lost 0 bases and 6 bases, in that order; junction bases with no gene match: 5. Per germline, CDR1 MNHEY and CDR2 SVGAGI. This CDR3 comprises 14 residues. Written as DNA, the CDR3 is TGTGCCAGCAGTTACTCGACAGGGAACCTCGAGCAGTACTTC. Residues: CASSYSTGNLEQYF.

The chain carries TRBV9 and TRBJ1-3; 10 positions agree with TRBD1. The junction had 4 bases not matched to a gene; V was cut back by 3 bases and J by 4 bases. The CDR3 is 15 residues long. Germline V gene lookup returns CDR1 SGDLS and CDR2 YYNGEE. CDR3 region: CASSGLGQGGNTIYF. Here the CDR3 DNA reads TGTGCCAGCAGCGGACTGGGACAGGGGGGAAACACCATATATTTT.

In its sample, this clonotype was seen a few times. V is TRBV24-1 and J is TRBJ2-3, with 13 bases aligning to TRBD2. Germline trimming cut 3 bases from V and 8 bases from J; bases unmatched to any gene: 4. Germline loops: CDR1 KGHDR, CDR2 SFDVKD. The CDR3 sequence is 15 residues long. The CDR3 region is CATSDRTSGGGTQYF. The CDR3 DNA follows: TGTGCCACCAGTGATAGGACTAGCGGGGGTGGTACGCAGTATTTT.

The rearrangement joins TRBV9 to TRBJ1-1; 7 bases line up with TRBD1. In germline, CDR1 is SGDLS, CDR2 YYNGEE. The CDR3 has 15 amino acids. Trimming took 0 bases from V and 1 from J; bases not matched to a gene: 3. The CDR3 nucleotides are TGTGCCAGCAGCGTAGAGGGGACAGCGAACACTGAAGCTTTCTTT. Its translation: CASSVEGTANTEAFF.